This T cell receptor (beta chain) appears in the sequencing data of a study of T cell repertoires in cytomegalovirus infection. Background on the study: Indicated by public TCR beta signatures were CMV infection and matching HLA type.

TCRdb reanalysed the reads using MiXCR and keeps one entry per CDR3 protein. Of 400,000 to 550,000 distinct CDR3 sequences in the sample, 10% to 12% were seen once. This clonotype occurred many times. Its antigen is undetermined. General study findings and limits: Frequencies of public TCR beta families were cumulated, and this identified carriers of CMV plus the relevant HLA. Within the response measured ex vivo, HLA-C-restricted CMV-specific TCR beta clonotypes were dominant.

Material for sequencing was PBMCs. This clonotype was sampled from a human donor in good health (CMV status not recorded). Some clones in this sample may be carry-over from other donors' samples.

CDR3 residues: CASSLEGTMNTEAFF. The DNA for the CDR3 is TGTGCCAGCAGCTTAGAGGGGACCATGAACACTGAAGCTTTCTTT. This chain uses TRBV11-2 with TRBJ1-1; D perhaps matches TRBD1 (5 bases). There are 15 residues in the CDR3. With 0 bases removed from V and 0 bases from J, the gap between germline ends came to 8 bases. CDR1 and CDR2 (germline): SGHAT, FQNNGV. Full variable domain (rest looked up from reference TRBV11-2 and TRBJ1-1): EAGVAQSPRYKIIEKRQSVAFWCNPISGHATLYWYQQILGQGPKLLIQFQNNGVVDDSQLPKDRFSAERLKGVDSTLKIQPAKLEDSAVYLCASSLEGTMNTEAFFGQGTRLTVV.